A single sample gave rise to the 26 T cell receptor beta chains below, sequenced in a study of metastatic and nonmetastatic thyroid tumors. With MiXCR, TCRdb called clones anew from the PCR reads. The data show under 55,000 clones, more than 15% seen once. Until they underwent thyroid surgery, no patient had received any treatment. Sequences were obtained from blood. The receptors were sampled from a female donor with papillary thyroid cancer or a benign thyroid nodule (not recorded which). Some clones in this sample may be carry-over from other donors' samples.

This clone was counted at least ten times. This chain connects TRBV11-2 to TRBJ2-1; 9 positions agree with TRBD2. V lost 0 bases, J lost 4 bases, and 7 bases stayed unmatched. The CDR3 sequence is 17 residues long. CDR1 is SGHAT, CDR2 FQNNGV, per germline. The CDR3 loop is CASSLDPAGGRYNEQFF. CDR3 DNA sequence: TGTGCCAGCAGCTTAGATCCAGCGGGAGGCCGATACAATGAGCAGTTCTTC.

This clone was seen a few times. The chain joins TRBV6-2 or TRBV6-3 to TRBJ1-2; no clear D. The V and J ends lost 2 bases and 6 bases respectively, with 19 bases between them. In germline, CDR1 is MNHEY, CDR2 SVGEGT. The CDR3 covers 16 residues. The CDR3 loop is CASSYVAWLTLDGYTF. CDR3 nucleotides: TGTGCCAGCAGTTACGTCGCGTGGTTGACCCTAGATGGCTACACCTTC.

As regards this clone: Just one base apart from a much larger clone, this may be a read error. CDR3: CASSPLCREETQYF. The CDR3 region has the DNA TGTGCCAGCAGTCCATTGTGCAGGGAGGAGACCCAGTACTTC. J is TRBJ2-5 and V is TRBV2, with D possibly being TRBD1 or TRBD2 (5 bases each). V was pared by 5 bases and J by 5 bases, with 15 bases between. Germline CDR1 and CDR2: SNHLY and FYNNEI. CDR3 length: 14 residues.

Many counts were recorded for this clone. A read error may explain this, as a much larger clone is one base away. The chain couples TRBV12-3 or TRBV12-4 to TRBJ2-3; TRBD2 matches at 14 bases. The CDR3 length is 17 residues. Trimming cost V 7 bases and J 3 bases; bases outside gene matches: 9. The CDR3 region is CASIPGLAGGGTDTQYF. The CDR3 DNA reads TGTGCCAGCATCCCCGGACTAGCGGGAGGAGGTACAGATACGCAGTATTTT.

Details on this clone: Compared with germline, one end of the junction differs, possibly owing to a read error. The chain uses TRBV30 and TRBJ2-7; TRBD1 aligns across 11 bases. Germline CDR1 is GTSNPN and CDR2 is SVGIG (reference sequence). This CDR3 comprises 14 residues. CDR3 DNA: TGTGCCTGGAGTGTGGGACAGGGGGACTACGAGCAGTACTTT. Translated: CAWSVGQGDYEQYF. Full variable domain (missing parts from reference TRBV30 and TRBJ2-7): SQTIHQWPATLVQPVGSPLSLECTVEGTSNPNLYWYRQAAGRGLQLLFYSVGIGQISSEVPQNLSASRPQDRQFILSSKKLLLSDSGFYLCAWSVGQGDYEQYFGPGTRLTVT.

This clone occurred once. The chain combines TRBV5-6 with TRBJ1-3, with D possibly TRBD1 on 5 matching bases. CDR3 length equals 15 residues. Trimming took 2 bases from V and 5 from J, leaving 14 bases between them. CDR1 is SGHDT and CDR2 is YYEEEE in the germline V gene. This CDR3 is CASSFGAGYRNTIYF. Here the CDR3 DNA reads TGTGCCAGCAGCTTCGGGGCAGGGTATCGAAACACCATATATTTT. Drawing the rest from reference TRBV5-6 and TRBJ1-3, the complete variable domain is DAGVTQSPTHLIKTRGQQVTLRCSPKSGHDTVSWYQQALGQGPQFIFQYYEEEERQRGNFPDRFSGHQFPNYSSELNVNALLLGDSALYLCASSFGAGYRNTIYFGEGSWLTVV.

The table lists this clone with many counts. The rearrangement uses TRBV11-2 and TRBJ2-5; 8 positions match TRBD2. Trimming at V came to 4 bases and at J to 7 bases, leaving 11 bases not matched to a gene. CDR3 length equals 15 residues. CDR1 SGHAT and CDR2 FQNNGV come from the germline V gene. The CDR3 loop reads CASSSTPGLDGTQYF. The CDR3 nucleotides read TGTGCCAGCAGCTCCACCCCGGGACTAGATGGGACCCAGTACTTC.

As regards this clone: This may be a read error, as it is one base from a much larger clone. CDR3 amino acids: CASSQGAVGSPNQRTQYF. The CDR3 coding sequence is TGCGCCAGCAGCCAAGGGGCCGTGGGTTCACCCAACCAGAGGACCCAGTACTTC. This chain uses TRBV4-1 with TRBJ2-5; D gene unclear. V gave up 1 base and J gave up 7 bases, with 25 bases separating them. Germline V gives CDR1 MGHRA, CDR2 YSYEKL. There are 18 residues in the CDR3.

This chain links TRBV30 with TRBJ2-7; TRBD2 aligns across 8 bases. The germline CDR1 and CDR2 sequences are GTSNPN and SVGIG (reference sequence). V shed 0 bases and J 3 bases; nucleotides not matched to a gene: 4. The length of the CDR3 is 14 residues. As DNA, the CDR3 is TGTGCCTGGAGTGTTCGGGGGGGTGGCTACGAGCAGTACTTC. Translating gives CAWSVRGGGYEQYF.

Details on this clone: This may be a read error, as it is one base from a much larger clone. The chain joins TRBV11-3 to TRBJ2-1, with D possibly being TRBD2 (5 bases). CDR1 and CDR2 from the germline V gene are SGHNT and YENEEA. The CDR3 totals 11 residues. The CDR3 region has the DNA TGTGCCAGCAGCTTAGGCGTAGCGCAGCTCTTC. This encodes CASSLGVAQLF.

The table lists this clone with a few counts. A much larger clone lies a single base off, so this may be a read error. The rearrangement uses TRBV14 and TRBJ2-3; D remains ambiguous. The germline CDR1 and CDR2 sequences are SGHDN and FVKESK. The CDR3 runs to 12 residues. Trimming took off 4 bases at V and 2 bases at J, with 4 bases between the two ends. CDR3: CASSRNTDTQYF. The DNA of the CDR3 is TGTGCCAGCAGCCGCAACACAGATACGCAGTATTTT. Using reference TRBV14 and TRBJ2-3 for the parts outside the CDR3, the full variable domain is EAGVTQFPSHSVIEKGQTVTLRCDPISGHDNLYWYRRVMGKEIKFLLHFVKESKQDESGMPNNRFLAERTGGTYSTLKVQPAELEDSGVYFCASSRNTDTQYFGPGTRLTVL.

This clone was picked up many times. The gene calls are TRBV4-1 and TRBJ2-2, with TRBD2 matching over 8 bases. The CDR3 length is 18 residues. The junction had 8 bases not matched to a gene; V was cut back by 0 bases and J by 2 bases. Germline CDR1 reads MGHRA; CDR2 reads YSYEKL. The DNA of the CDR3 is TGCGCCAGCAGCCAAGATCCCGGTAGCGGGACCAACACCGGGGAGCTGTTTTTT. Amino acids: CASSQDPGSGTNTGELFF.

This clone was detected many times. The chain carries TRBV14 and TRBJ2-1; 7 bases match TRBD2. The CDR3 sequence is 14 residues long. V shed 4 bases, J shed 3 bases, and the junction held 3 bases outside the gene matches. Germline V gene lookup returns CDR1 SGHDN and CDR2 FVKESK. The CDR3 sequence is CASSLRTSYNEQFF. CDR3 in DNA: TGTGCCAGCAGCCTCAGGACTAGCTACAATGAGCAGTTCTTC.

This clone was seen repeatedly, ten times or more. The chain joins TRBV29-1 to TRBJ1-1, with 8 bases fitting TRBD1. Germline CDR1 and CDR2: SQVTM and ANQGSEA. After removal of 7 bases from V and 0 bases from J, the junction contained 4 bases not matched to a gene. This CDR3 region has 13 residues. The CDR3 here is CSAAGQVNTEAFF. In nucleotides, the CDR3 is TGCAGCGCCGCGGGACAGGTGAACACTGAAGCTTTCTTT.

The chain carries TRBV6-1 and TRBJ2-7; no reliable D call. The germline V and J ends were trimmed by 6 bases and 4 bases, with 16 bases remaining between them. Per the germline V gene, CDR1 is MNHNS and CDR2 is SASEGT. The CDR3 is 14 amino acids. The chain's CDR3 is CASSQSGQVYEQYF. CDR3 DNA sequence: TGTGCCAGCAGCCAATCTGGGCAGGTATACGAGCAGTACTTC.

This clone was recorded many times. For the CDR3, the DNA is TGTGCCAGCAGCTCCCCGGGGAACCCCACAGATACGCAGTATTTT. Translating gives CASSSPGNPTDTQYF. V is TRBV11-2 and J is TRBJ2-3, with D perhaps matching TRBD2 (5 bases). Trimming took 4 bases from V and 2 from J, leaving 13 bases between them. The V gene's germline CDR1 is SGHAT and CDR2 FQNNGV. The CDR3 extends over 15 amino acids.

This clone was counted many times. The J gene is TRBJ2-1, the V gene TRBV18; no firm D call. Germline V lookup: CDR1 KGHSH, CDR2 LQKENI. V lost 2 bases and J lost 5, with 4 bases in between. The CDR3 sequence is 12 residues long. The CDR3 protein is CASSPTNNEQFF. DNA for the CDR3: TGTGCCAGCTCACCAACAAACAATGAGCAGTTCTTC. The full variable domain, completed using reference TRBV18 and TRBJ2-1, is NAGVMQNPRHLVRRRGQEARLRCSPMKGHSHVYWYRQLPEEGLKFMVYLQKENIIDESGMPKERFSAEFPKEGPSILRIQQVVRGDSAAYFCASSPTNNEQFFGPGTRLTVL.

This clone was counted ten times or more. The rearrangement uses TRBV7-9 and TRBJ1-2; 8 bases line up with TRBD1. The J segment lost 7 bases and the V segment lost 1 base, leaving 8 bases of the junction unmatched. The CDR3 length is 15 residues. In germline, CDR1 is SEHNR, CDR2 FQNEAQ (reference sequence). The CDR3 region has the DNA TGTGCCAGCAGCTTAGTTGTCGGGACAGGATCTGGCTACACCTTC. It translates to CASSLVVGTGSGYTF.

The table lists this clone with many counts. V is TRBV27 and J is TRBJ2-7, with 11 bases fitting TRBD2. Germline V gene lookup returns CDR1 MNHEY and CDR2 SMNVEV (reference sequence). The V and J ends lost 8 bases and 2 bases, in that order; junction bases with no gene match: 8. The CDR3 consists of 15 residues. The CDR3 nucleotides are TGTGCCAGCCGTCCTCTAGCGGGAGGTCCCTACGAGCAGTACTTC. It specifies CASRPLAGGPYEQYF.

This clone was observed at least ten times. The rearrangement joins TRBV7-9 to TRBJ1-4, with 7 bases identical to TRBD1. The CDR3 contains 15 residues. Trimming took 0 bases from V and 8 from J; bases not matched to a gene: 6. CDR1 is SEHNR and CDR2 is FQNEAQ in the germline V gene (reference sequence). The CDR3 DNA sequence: TGTGCCAGCAGCTTAGCCAGGGGGAGGGGCGAAAAACTGTTTTTT. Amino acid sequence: CASSLARGRGEKLFF. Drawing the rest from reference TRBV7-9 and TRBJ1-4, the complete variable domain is DTGVSQNPRHKITKRGQNVTFRCDPISEHNRLYWYRQTLGQGPEFLTYFQNEAQLEKSRLLSDRFSAERPKGSFSTLEIQRTEQGDSAMYLCASSLARGRGEKLFFGSGTQLSVL.

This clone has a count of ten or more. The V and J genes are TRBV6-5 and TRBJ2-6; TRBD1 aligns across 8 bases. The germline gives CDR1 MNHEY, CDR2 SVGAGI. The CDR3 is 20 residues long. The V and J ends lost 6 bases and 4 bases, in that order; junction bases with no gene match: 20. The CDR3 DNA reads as TGTGCCAGCAGACCCGTTCTACGACAGGGGTACCCTACCGGGGCCAACGTCCTGACTTTC. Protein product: CASRPVLRQGYPTGANVLTF.

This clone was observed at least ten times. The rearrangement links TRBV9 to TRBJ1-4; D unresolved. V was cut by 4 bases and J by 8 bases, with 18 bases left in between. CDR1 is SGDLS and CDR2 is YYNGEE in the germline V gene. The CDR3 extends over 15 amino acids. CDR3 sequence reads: CASSPSGRAGEKLFF. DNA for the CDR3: TGTGCCAGCAGCCCATCGGGGAGGGCGGGGGAAAAACTGTTTTTT.

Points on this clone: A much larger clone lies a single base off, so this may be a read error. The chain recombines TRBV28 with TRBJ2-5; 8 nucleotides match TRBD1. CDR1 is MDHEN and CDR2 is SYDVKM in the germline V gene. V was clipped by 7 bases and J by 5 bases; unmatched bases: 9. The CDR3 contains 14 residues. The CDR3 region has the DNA TGTGCCAGCACTGGACAGGGATGTGGGGAGACCCAGTACTTC. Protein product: CASTGQGCGETQYF.

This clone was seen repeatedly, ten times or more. The CDR3 sequence: CSAFPGTTGELFF. In nucleotides, the CDR3 is TGCAGCGCCTTTCCCGGGACCACCGGGGAGCTGTTTTTT. The J gene is TRBJ2-2, the V gene TRBV29-1; D is tentatively TRBD1 or TRBD2 (5 bases each). CDR3 size: 13 residues. Trimming took 7 bases from V and 4 from J, leaving 13 bases between them. Germline V gene lookup returns CDR1 SQVTM and CDR2 ANQGSEA.

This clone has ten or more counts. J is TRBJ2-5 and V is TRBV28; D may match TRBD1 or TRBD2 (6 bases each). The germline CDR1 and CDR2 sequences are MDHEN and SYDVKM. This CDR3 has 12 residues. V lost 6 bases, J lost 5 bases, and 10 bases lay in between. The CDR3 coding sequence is TGTGCCAGCAGCGGGGGCTTGGAGACCCAGTACTTC. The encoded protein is CASSGGLETQYF.

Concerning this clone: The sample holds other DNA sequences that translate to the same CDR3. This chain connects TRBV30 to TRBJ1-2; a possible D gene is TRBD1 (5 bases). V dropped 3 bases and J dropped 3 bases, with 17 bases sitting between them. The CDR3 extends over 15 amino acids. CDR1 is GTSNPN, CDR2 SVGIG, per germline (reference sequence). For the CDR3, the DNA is TGTGCCTGGAGGTGGTTTAGGGGTCTTGACTATGGCTACACCTTC. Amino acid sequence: CAWRWFRGLDYGYTF. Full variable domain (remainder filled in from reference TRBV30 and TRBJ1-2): SQTIHQWPATLVQPVGSPLSLECTVEGTSNPNLYWYRQAAGRGLQLLFYSVGIGQISSEVPQNLSASRPQDRQFILSSKKLLLSDSGFYLCAWRWFRGLDYGYTFGSGTRLTVV.